Each of the 7 T cell receptor beta chains below was sequenced from the same sample in a study of T cell repertoires and HLA-DP antigens. Antigen specificity for these receptors is unknown. Assay used: immunoSEQ multiplex PCR; TCRdb lists only in-frame clones, some missing. The table has some 120,000 clones, over 90% seen once. The sequenced material came from CD4+ T cells from PBMCs. Every receptor here comes from a woman aged 18-30 years in good health and CMV-seronegative.

The chain recombines TRBV5-1 with TRBJ2-1, with D perhaps TRBD1 (5 bases). This CDR3 comprises 11 residues. Trimming took 4 bases from V and 9 from J, leaving 8 bases between them. CDR1 is SGHRS, CDR2 YFSETQ, per germline. The CDR3: CASSRQTEQFF. CDR3 bases: TGCGCCAGCAGCCGACAGACTGAGCAGTTCTTC.

This clone appeared once. The chain links TRBV18 to TRBJ2-4, with D possibly TRBD1 on 5 matching bases. V was shortened by 4 bases and J by 7 bases, with 14 bases between the two germline ends. This CDR3 contains 14 residues. Germline CDR1 is KGHSH and CDR2 is LQKENI. CDR3 region: CASSLVARGNIQYF. In DNA form, the CDR3 reads TGTGCCAGCTCACTCGTGGCAAGGGGTAACATTCAGTACTTC.

This sequence joins TRBV19 and TRBJ2-3; the match to TRBD2 covers 7 bases. The V gene's germline CDR1 is LNHDA and CDR2 SQIVND (reference sequence). CDR3 size: 15 residues. The trim removed 3 bases at V and 0 bases at J, leaving 3 bases unmatched. CDR3 nucleotides: TGTGCCAGTAGTATGGCGGGAGTAAGCACAGATACGCAGTATTTT. Protein product: CASSMAGVSTDTQYF.

The rearrangement uses TRBV28 and TRBJ2-5, with TRBD1 matching 8 bases. The CDR3 loop spans 15 amino acids. Germline lookup yields CDR1 MDHEN and CDR2 SYDVKM. The junction had 12 bases not matched to a gene; V was cut back by 5 bases and J by 7 bases. DNA for the CDR3: TGTGCCAGCAGTCCGACGGACAGGGCCGAGGCGACCCAGTACTTC. As protein: CASSPTDRAEATQYF.

This clone occurred once. The CDR3 DNA is TGTGCCTGGACAGGGGGCTCCTACAATGAGCAGTTCTTC. Translation: CAWTGGSYNEQFF. The chain has TRBV30 and TRBJ2-1; the match to TRBD1 covers 7 bases. CDR1 GTSNPN and CDR2 SVGIG come from the germline V gene (reference sequence). The CDR3 length is 13 residues. Trimming cost V 4 bases and J 0 bases; bases outside gene matches: 0.

This chain uses TRBV28 with TRBJ1-2, with D unresolved. Per germline, CDR1 MDHEN and CDR2 SYDVKM. V lost 4 bases and J 4 bases, leaving 13 bases between the germline ends. This CDR3 comprises 14 residues. The CDR3 region is CASSSPDLPYGYTF. The CDR3 nucleotides are TGTGCCAGCAGTTCTCCAGATTTACCCTATGGCTACACCTTC.

The rearrangement links TRBV6-5 to TRBJ2-3; D is ambiguous. Germline CDR1 reads MNHEY; CDR2 reads SVGAGI. The CDR3 covers 15 residues. V lost 0 bases to trimming and J lost 1 base, with 8 bases between them. CDR3 loop: CASSYSPSRTDTQYF. The DNA for the CDR3 is TGTGCCAGCAGTTACTCGCCAAGCCGCACAGATACGCAGTATTTT.